Following are 24 T cell receptor beta chains from one sample sequenced in a study of blood T cell repertoires in COVID-19. Method: immunoSEQ multiplex PCR; TCRdb's copy keeps in-frame clones and lacks some. The data hold around 340,000 clones, with about 88% observed a single time. The source material was PBMCs or T cells enriched from blood (not recorded which). These receptors originate from a young woman who had been exposed to COVID-19.

This chain connects TRBV30 to TRBJ1-5; TRBD1 is a possible D gene (5 bases). The germline V gene has CDR1 GTSNPN and CDR2 SVGIG (reference sequence). The CDR3 totals 14 residues. Between the trimmed V and J ends, which lost 2 bases and 0 bases, there was a span of 8 bases. The CDR3 protein is CAWSPDSSNQPQHF. In DNA, the CDR3 is TGTGCCTGGAGTCCAGACAGTAGCAATCAGCCCCAGCATTTT.

The chain combines TRBV6-5 with TRBJ1-4; D is perhaps TRBD1 (6 bases). V was cut by 6 bases and J by 4 bases, with 12 bases left in between. The germline V gene has CDR1 MNHEY and CDR2 SVGAGI. The CDR3 has 14 residues. CDR3 amino acids: CASRAGQLNEKLFF. The DNA of the CDR3 is TGTGCCAGCAGGGCCGGACAGCTTAATGAAAAACTGTTTTTT.

This chain uses TRBV6-5 with TRBJ1-1, with a tentative D call TRBD1 (6 bases). V shed 6 bases and J shed 4 bases, with 12 bases lying between them. CDR3 length equals 13 residues. Germline V gene lookup returns CDR1 MNHEY and CDR2 SVGAGI. CDR3 protein: CASSSLRGTEAFF. The DNA of the CDR3 is TGTGCCAGCAGCAGCCTCAGGGGCACTGAAGCTTTCTTT.

This chain joins TRBV2 and TRBJ2-2, with 10 bases identical to TRBD2. The germline CDR1 and CDR2 sequences are SNHLY and FYNNEI. CDR3 length equals 14 residues. Trimming took 7 bases from V and 7 from J; bases not matched to a gene: 6. In nucleotides, the CDR3 is TGTGCCAGCAATGAGCGGGAGGGCGTCGGGGAGCTGTTTTTT. Translated: CASNEREGVGELFF. The full variable domain, rest sourced from reference TRBV2 and TRBJ2-2, is EPEVTQTPSHQVTQMGQEVILRCVPISNHLYFYWYRQILGQKVEFLVSFYNNEISEKSEIFDDQFSVERPDGSNFTLKIRSTKLEDSAMYFCASNEREGVGELFFGEGSRLTVL.

The V and J genes are TRBV5-1 and TRBJ1-2; the match to TRBD1 covers 9 bases. In germline, CDR1 is SGHRS, CDR2 YFSETQ. This CDR3 is built from 16 residues. The V gene end was trimmed by 3 bases and the J gene end by 7 bases; junction bases not matched to a gene: 13. DNA of the CDR3: TGCGCCAGCAGCTACAGTCTTCAACAGGGGGCGGGTGGCTACACCTTC. It is translated as CASSYSLQQGAGGYTF.

V is TRBV3-1 (or the pseudogene TRBV3-2) and J is TRBJ2-3; the D is unclear. There are 15 residues in the CDR3. V was clipped by 6 bases and J by 2 bases, with 15 bases between them. The germline V gene has CDR1 LGHDT and CDR2 YNNKEL (reference sequence). CDR3 nucleotide sequence: TGTGCCAGCAGACCACGCATAGAAAACACAGATACGCAGTATTTT. Translated: CASRPRIENTDTQYF.

Only one count was recorded for this clone. The chain is built from TRBV4-1 and TRBJ1-4; D gene unclear. Germline CDR1 is MGHRA and CDR2 is YSYEKL. V shed 6 bases and J shed 8 bases, with 13 bases lying between them. This CDR3 region has 13 residues. The CDR3 loop reads CASRFEGGEKLFF. The CDR3 DNA reads TGCGCCAGCAGATTCGAGGGCGGGGAAAAACTGTTTTTT.

This chain connects TRBV28 to TRBJ1-2, with D possibly matching TRBD1 (5 bases). The CDR3 length is 14 residues. From germline, CDR1 is MDHEN and CDR2 SYDVKM. V was shortened by 8 bases and J by 4 bases, with 17 bases between the two germline ends. The CDR3 protein is CASLDGGEGYGYTF. The CDR3 DNA follows: TGTGCCAGCCTTGATGGGGGGGAGGGCTATGGCTACACCTTC.

In its sample, this clone was seen once. The gene calls are TRBV18 and TRBJ1-5, with D possibly matching TRBD1 (6 bases). Germline V gene data show CDR1 as KGHSH and CDR2 as LQKENI. The CDR3 contains 14 residues. Deletions cut 4 bases from V and 6 bases from J, with 13 bases between. The CDR3 protein is CASSRTQGSQPQHF. The CDR3 DNA is TGTGCCAGCTCACGAACCCAGGGGAGTCAGCCCCAGCATTTT.

The chain joins TRBV7-6 to TRBJ1-3, with D possibly TRBD1 on 6 matching bases. The CDR3 covers 15 residues. Germline lookup yields CDR1 SGHVS and CDR2 FNYEAQ. The V gene lost 1 base and the J gene lost 4 bases, with 11 bases spanning the gap. The CDR3 DNA sequence: TGTGCCAGCAGCTTAGATCTGGGGACAGGAAACACCATATATTTT. Translating it yields CASSLDLGTGNTIYF.

V usage is TRBV5-5 and J usage is TRBJ2-7; D possibly corresponds to TRBD1 (6 bases). The germline V gene encodes CDR1 SGHKS and CDR2 YYEKEE (reference sequence). This CDR3 contains 14 residues. V was cut by 6 bases and J by 7 bases, with 20 bases left in between. CDR3 bases: TGTGCCAGCATAGGGACACCCGTTGGTGTGGAGCAGTACTTC. This sequence encodes CASIGTPVGVEQYF. The full variable domain, in which reference TRBV5-5 and TRBJ2-7 provide the parts outside the CDR3, is DAGVTQSPTHLIKTRGQQVTLRCSPISGHKSVSWYQQVLGQGPQFIFQYYEKEERGRGNFPDRFSARQFPNYSSELNVNALLLGDSALYLCASIGTPVGVEQYFGPGTRLTVT.

The V and J genes are TRBV19 and TRBJ2-7; TRBD1 might be the D (6 bases). V was shortened by 5 bases and J by 2 bases, with 16 bases between the two germline ends. CDR1 LNHDA and CDR2 SQIVND come from the germline V gene (reference sequence). There are 15 residues in the CDR3. CDR3 bases: TGTGCCAGTAGTGCGGACAGATTTACTACCTACGAGCAGTACTTC. Translated: CASSADRFTTYEQYF.

J is TRBJ2-3 and V is TRBV21-1; TRBD2 is the table's D call and was not checked against the DNA. TRBV21-1 has pseudogene status. This CDR3 region has 16 residues. CDR3 in amino acids: CASSRAGSGHTDTQYF. The CDR3, as DNA: TGTGCCAGCAGCCGCGCAGGGAGCGGGCACACAGATACGCAGTATTTT.

The chain links TRBV7-9 to TRBJ1-1, with D uncertain. Trimming took 5 bases from V and 0 from J, leaving 4 bases between them. Germline V lookup: CDR1 SEHNR, CDR2 FQNEAQ (reference sequence). CDR3 length: 12 amino acids. DNA of the CDR3: TGTGCCAGCAGCGCGATGAACACTGAAGCTTTCTTT. The encoded protein is CASSAMNTEAFF.

V usage is TRBV6-5 and J usage is TRBJ2-7; 7 positions match TRBD1. The CDR3 is 14 residues long. The germline CDR1 and CDR2 sequences are MNHEY and SVGAGI. V dropped 4 bases and J dropped 3; count of bases not matched to a gene: 6. The CDR3 sequence: CASSSNRGDYEQYF. The CDR3 DNA is TGTGCCAGCAGTTCGAACAGGGGCGACTACGAGCAGTACTTC.

V usage is TRBV15 and J usage is TRBJ2-5; TRBD1 might be the D (6 bases). Germline CDR1 reads LNHNV; CDR2 reads YYDKDF (reference sequence). The CDR3 covers 14 residues. Trimming removed 3 bases at V and 1 base at J, with 9 bases between. CDR3 sequence: CATSRGTTQETQYF. The CDR3 nucleotides read TGTGCCACCAGCAGGGGGACAACCCAAGAGACCCAGTACTTC.

This clone was detected once. A read error may account for a junction end that differs from germline. The chain is built from TRBV14 and TRBJ2-1; 8 bases match TRBD2. Germline loops: CDR1 SGHDN, CDR2 FVKESK. The CDR3 has 17 amino acids. In nucleotides, the CDR3 is TGTGCTAGCAGCCCACCCCCGGGACTAGTTAAGTCAAGTGAGCAGTTCTTC. This translates into CASSPPPGLVKSSEQFF.

This clone was counted a single time. The V call is TRBV15, the J call TRBJ1-2, with TRBD1 matching 7 bases. This CDR3 region has 14 residues. Germline-derived CDR1 and CDR2 are LNHNV and YYDKDF (reference sequence). V gave up 0 bases and J gave up 5 bases; unmatched junction bases: 3. CDR3 nucleotides: TGTGCCACCAGCAGAGACAGGGGGAATTATGGCTACACCTTC. Encoded protein: CATSRDRGNYGYTF.

In its sample, this clone was seen a few times. The chain links TRBV7-8 to TRBJ2-2; possibly TRBD1 for D (6 bases). The CDR3 loop spans 14 amino acids. V was pared by 10 bases and J by 0 bases, with 12 bases between. CDR1 is SGHVS and CDR2 is FQNEAQ in the germline V gene. Here the CDR3 reads CANRQATNTGELFF. CDR3 nucleotide sequence: TGTGCCAACAGACAGGCTACGAACACCGGGGAGCTGTTTTTT.

The chain joins TRBV29-1 to TRBJ1-2; 7 positions agree with TRBD1. J gave up 5 bases and V 7 bases, and 10 bases lay outside the gene matches. CDR3 size: 13 residues. Germline V gene lookup returns CDR1 SQVTM and CDR2 ANQGSEA. The CDR3 protein is CSGGDRDTYGYTF. The CDR3 region has the DNA TGCAGCGGAGGGGACAGAGATACGTATGGCTACACCTTC.

The chain joins TRBV11-2 to TRBJ2-5, with D maybe TRBD1 (5 bases). This CDR3 region has 13 residues. Trimming left V 5 bases short and J 2 bases short, with 9 bases between. CDR1 SGHAT and CDR2 FQNNGV come from the germline V gene. Written as DNA, the CDR3 is TGTGCCAGCAGCCTACAGGAACAAGAGACCCAGTACTTC. It translates to CASSLQEQETQYF. Full variable domain (rest looked up from reference TRBV11-2 and TRBJ2-5): EAGVAQSPRYKIIEKRQSVAFWCNPISGHATLYWYQQILGQGPKLLIQFQNNGVVDDSQLPKDRFSAERLKGVDSTLKIQPAKLEDSAVYLCASSLQEQETQYFGPGTRLLVL.

This clone was detected once. This chain connects TRBV28 to TRBJ2-1; D uncertain. Trimming removed 6 bases from V and 0 bases from J, with 9 bases in between. The germline V gene encodes CDR1 MDHEN and CDR2 SYDVKM. The CDR3 runs to 14 residues. CDR3 sequence reads: CASRPPYSYNEQFF. The DNA for the CDR3 is TGTGCCAGCAGGCCTCCCTACTCCTACAATGAGCAGTTCTTC. Complete variable domain (other parts from reference TRBV28 and TRBJ2-1): DVKVTQSSRYLVKRTGEKVFLECVQDMDHENMFWYRQDPGLGLRLIYFSYDVKMKEKGDIPEGYSVSREKKERFSLILESASTNQTSMYLCASRPPYSYNEQFFGPGTRLTVL.

The V gene is TRBV5-5, the J gene TRBJ2-1; 10 positions agree with TRBD1. The CDR3 contains 16 residues. With 4 bases clipped from V and 10 bases from J, the junction kept 14 bases outside the gene matches. Looked up from germline, CDR1 is SGHKS and CDR2 is YYEKEE (reference sequence). In DNA, the CDR3 is TGTGCCAGCAGCCCCGGGACAGGGGAAATCCCTGGGGAGCAGTTCTTC. This sequence encodes CASSPGTGEIPGEQFF.

This sequence joins TRBV7-3 and TRBJ2-5, with 13 bases fitting TRBD2. Germline CDR1 is SGHTA and CDR2 is FQGTGA. The CDR3 runs to 21 residues. The J segment lost 5 bases and the V segment lost 2 bases, leaving 20 bases of the junction unmatched. DNA of the CDR3: TGTGCCAGCAGCTTATTATCCCTAACACGGACTAGCGGGAGTAGGGGCGAGACCCAGTACTTC. It specifies CASSLLSLTRTSGSRGETQYF.